A selection of T cell receptor beta chains follows, all from one sample in a study of tumor-infiltrating lymphocytes in oesophageal squamous cell carcinoma. Each CDR3 protein is one row after TCRdb ran MiXCR on the PCR reads. The sample has around 14,000 distinct CDR3 sequences; roughly 55% are singletons. Material: esophageal tumor tissue. These receptors were obtained from a male donor with esophageal squamous cell carcinoma. CDR3s include the opening cysteine and the closing phenylalanine or tryptophan. D genes are given only for firm matches. The size entry is marked missing in some rows and otherwise reads once, few, many or a size class.

abundance	j_gene	v_gene	len	d_gene	CDR3aa	CDR3nt
-	TRBJ2-5	TRBV7-3	13	-	CASSQGGRETQYF	TGTGCCAGCAGCCAAGGGGGGAGAGAGACCCAGTACTTC
few	TRBJ1-5	TRBV20-1	15	-	CSARDIGGGRGPQHF	TGCAGTGCTAGAGATATTGGAGGGGGGAGGGGGCCCCAGCATTTT
medium-sized	TRBJ1-2	TRBV6-1	17	-	CASSESTSNRAGYGYTF	TGTGCCAGCAGTGAATCAACAAGTAACCGGGCAGGGTATGGCTACACCTTC
-	TRBJ2-3	TRBV7-3	13	TRBD2	CASSGTRVDTQYF	TGTGCCAGCAGCGGGACTAGGGTGGATACGCAGTATTTT
-	TRBJ2-5	TRBV11-2	16	TRBD2	CASSQVAGGDQETQYF	TGTGCCAGCAGCCAAGTAGCGGGGGGGGACCAAGAGACCCAGTACTTC
-	TRBJ2-1	TRBV6-1	11	-	CASSYEGGQFF	TGTGCCAGCAGTTACGAGGGGGGGCAGTTCTTC
large	TRBJ2-1	TRBV10-3	17	-	CAITPSPGLHSYNEQFF	TGTGCCATCACCCCTTCCCCGGGACTTCACTCCTACAATGAGCAGTTCTTC
once	TRBJ2-2	TRBV5-3	16	-	CASSFPGTVTTGELFF	TGTGCCAGCAGCTTCCCCGGGACCGTTACGACCGGGGAGCTGTTTTTT
-	TRBJ1-2	TRBV7-2	16	TRBD1	CASSLVQGAHNYGYTF	TGTGCCAGCAGCTTAGTACAGGGGGCTCATAACTATGGCTACACCTTC
-	TRBJ2-5	TRBV28	17	TRBD2	CASSRLTSGTRKETQYF	TGTGCCAGCAGCCGCCTGACTAGCGGGACACGAAAAGAGACCCAGTACTTC
-	TRBJ2-7	TRBV24-1	14	-	CATIHGRSRHEQYF	TGTGCCACCATCCACGGAAGGAGTAGGCACGAGCAGTACTTC
few	TRBJ2-3	TRBV7-8	12	-	CASSSPTDTQYF	TGTGCCAGCAGCTCACCTACGGATACGCAGTATTTT
many	TRBJ2-1	TRBV7-3	17	TRBD2	CASSLRPSGGVGNEQFF	TGTGCCAGCAGCTTAAGGCCTAGCGGGGGGGTGGGCAATGAGCAGTTCTTC
-	TRBJ1-3	TRBV18	16	TRBD1	CASSPSGTGSGNTIYF	TGTGCCAGCTCACCCTCCGGGACAGGGTCTGGAAACACCATATATTTT
-	TRBJ2-1	TRBV2	16	TRBD2	CASRVGLAEIYNEQFF	TGTGCCAGCAGAGTAGGACTAGCAGAAATTTACAATGAGCAGTTCTTC
-	TRBJ2-3	TRBV7-3	16	TRBD2	CASSLMGGVHGNTQYF	TGTGCCAGCAGCTTAATGGGGGGGGTTCACGGGAATACGCAGTATTTT
once	TRBJ2-5	TRBV6-2/TRBV6-3	15	TRBD1	CASTPGQGTQETQYF	TGTGCCAGCACCCCGGGACAGGGGACTCAAGAGACCCAGTACTTC
-	TRBJ2-3	TRBV6-8	17	TRBD1	CASSSDRGAIGTDTQYF	TGTGCCAGCAGTTCGGACAGGGGGGCAATTGGCACAGATACGCAGTATTTT
-	TRBJ1-5	TRBV19	16	-	CASSIEGSGGNQPQHF	TGTGCCAGTAGTATTGAGGGTTCAGGAGGCAATCAGCCCCAGCATTTT
-	TRBJ1-3	TRBV7-3	16	-	CASSLGGPTLGNTIYF	TGTGCCAGCAGCTTAGGAGGACCAACCCTTGGAAACACCATATATTTT
once	TRBJ2-7	TRBV7-2	16	TRBD2	CASSFGLAGGGYEQYF	TGTGCCAGCAGCTTCGGACTAGCGGGAGGGGGGTACGAGCAGTACTTC
-	TRBJ2-7	TRBV7-2	14	-	CASSSGTETYEQYF	TGTGCCAGCAGCTCAGGGACGGAGACCTACGAGCAGTACTTC
-	TRBJ2-5	TRBV20-1	10	-	CSAIPETQYF	TGCAGTGCCATACCGGAGACCCAGTACTTC
-	TRBJ2-7	TRBV12-3/TRBV12-4	14	TRBD2	CASSYLAGAYEQYF	TGTGCCAGCAGTTATCTAGCGGGAGCCTACGAGCAGTACTTC
-	TRBJ2-7	TRBV7-3	15	-	CASSLSGGDPYEQYF	TGTGCCAGCAGCTTATCGGGTGGAGACCCGTACGAGCAGTACTTC
-	TRBJ1-4	TRBV24-1	15	-	CATSDPGAANEKLFF	TGTGCCACCAGTGACCCAGGGGCGGCTAATGAAAAACTGTTTTTT
-	TRBJ2-2	TRBV7-6	16	TRBD1	CASSFSTGAYTGELFF	TGTGCTAGCAGCTTTTCGACAGGGGCTTACACCGGGGAGCTGTTTTTT
-	TRBJ1-2	TRBV7-2	13	-	CASSFVREYGYTF	TGTGCCAGCAGCTTCGTCAGAGAGTATGGCTACACCTTC
-	TRBJ2-7	TRBV5-3	14	-	CASSSPGLGYEQYF	TGTGCCAGCAGCTCGCCGGGGTTGGGCTACGAGCAGTACTTC
-	TRBJ2-1	TRBV7-2	12	-	CASSLVSLEQFF	TGTGCCAGCAGCTTAGTCTCTCTTGAGCAGTTCTTC
-	TRBJ2-3	TRBV7-6	18	TRBD1	CASSLFLQGDRGTDTQYF	TGTGCCAGCAGCTTATTTCTTCAAGGGGACAGGGGCACAGATACGCAGTATTTT
-	TRBJ2-1	TRBV12-3/TRBV12-4	15	-	CASSPGAGTYNEQFF	TGTGCCAGCAGCCCCGGTGCGGGGACCTACAATGAGCAGTTCTTC
-	TRBJ2-7	TRBV7-3	14	TRBD1	CASSLGTGAYEQYF	TGTGCCAGCAGCTTGGGGACAGGAGCCTACGAGCAGTACTTT
-	TRBJ1-4	TRBV7-2	17	TRBD1	CASSPRDRGRVGEKLFF	TGTGCCAGCAGCCCCCGGGACAGGGGGCGAGTCGGGGAAAAACTGTTTTTT
-	TRBJ2-3	TRBV24-1	16	TRBD1	CATSDRTGEITDTQYF	TGTGCCACCAGTGATCGTACAGGGGAGATCACAGATACGCAGTATTTT
-	TRBJ1-6	TRBV7-2	16	-	CASSSRQEPRNSPLHF	TGTGCCAGCAGCTCCCGACAGGAGCCGAGGAATTCACCCCTCCACTTT
-	TRBJ2-5	TRBV7-3	14	TRBD1	CASSAQGRGETQYF	TGTGCCAGCAGTGCACAGGGGAGAGGGGAGACCCAGTACTTC
-	TRBJ2-2	TRBV7-6	14	-	CASSLAQNTGELFF	TGTGCCAGCAGCTTAGCGCAGAACACCGGGGAGCTGTTTTTT
-	TRBJ2-1	TRBV4-1	16	-	CASSQDRSIAYNEQFF	TGTGCCAGCAGCCAAGATCGCAGCATAGCCTACAATGAGCAGTTCTTC
many	TRBJ2-7	TRBV14	17	TRBD2	CASSQAGTSGSSYEQYF	TGTGCCAGCAGCCAAGCTGGGACTAGCGGGAGCTCCTACGAGCAGTACTTC
-	TRBJ2-7	TRBV7-2	12	-	CASSLSEYEQYF	TGTGCCAGCAGCTTAAGCGAATACGAGCAGTACTTC
-	TRBJ1-2	TRBV28	13	-	CASTGQTNYGYTF	TGTGCCAGCACCGGACAGACTAACTATGGCTACACCTTC
few	TRBJ2-1	TRBV7-6	12	-	CASSLPYNEQFF	TGTGCCAGCAGCTTACCGTACAATGAGCAGTTCTTC
few	TRBJ2-5	TRBV20-1	14	TRBD2	CSAISGVAQETQYF	TGCAGTGCTATTAGCGGGGTGGCCCAAGAGACCCAGTACTTC
-	TRBJ2-1	TRBV2	15	TRBD1	CASRGGQGRPNEQFF	TGTGCCAGCAGGGGGGGACAGGGGAGACCTAATGAGCAGTTCTTC
-	TRBJ2-7	TRBV12-3/TRBV12-4	16	TRBD2	CASSFKASGSGYEQYF	TGTGCCAGCAGTTTTAAGGCTAGCGGGAGTGGGTACGAGCAGTACTTC
once	TRBJ2-3	TRBV12-3/TRBV12-4	15	TRBD1	CATSYRTGASDTQYF	TGTGCCACCAGTTATAGGACAGGGGCATCAGATACGCAGTATTTT
-	TRBJ2-7	TRBV12-3/TRBV12-4	15	-	CASSLESRRGDEQYF	TGTGCCAGCAGTTTGGAGAGTAGGAGGGGAGACGAGCAGTACTTC
-	TRBJ1-6	TRBV6-6	18	-	CASSYSGRGSSSYNEQYF	TGTGCCAGCAGTTACTCGGGACGGGGGAGTAGCTCCTACAATGAGCAGTACTTT
-	TRBJ2-5	TRBV20-1	16	-	CSARDQRAGRMETQYF	TGCAGTGCTAGAGATCAGCGGGCAGGGCGGATGGAGACCCAGTACTTC
many	TRBJ1-3	TRBV19	16	-	CASSIQAGRSGNTIYF	TGTGCCAGTAGTATACAGGCAGGAAGATCTGGAAACACCATATATTTT
few	TRBJ2-1	TRBV7-9	13	-	CASTEPHYNEQFF	TGTGCCAGCACCGAACCCCATTACAATGAGCAGTTCTTC
-	TRBJ2-7	TRBV7-6	13	-	CASSLDHSYEQYF	TGTGCCAGCAGCTTAGATCACAGCTACGAGCAGTACTTC
many	TRBJ2-2	TRBV12-3/TRBV12-4	18	TRBD2	CASSLALVAGGITGELFF	TGTGCCAGCAGTTTAGCGCTAGTAGCGGGAGGGATAACCGGGGAGCTGTTTTTT